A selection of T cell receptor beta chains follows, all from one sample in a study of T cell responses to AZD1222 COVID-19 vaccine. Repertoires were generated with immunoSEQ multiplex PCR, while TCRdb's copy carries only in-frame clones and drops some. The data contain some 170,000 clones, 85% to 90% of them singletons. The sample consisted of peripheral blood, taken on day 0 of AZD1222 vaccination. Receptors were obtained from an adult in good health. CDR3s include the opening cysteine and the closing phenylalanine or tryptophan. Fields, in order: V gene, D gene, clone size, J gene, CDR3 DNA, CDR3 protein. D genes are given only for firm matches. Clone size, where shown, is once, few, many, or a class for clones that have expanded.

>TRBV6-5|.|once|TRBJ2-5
TGTGCCAGCAGTTTCTCGACAGGCCAAGAGACCCAGTACTTC
CASSFSTGQETQYF
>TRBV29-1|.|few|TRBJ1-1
TGCAGCGCCCAGGGCACAGTGAACACTGAAGCTTTCTTT
CSAQGTVNTEAFF
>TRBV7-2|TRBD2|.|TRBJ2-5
TGTGCCAGCAGCTTATCAGGGCGGACGGGGGGGGAGACCCAGTACTTC
CASSLSGRTGGETQYF
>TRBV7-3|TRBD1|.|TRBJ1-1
TGTGCCAGCAGCTCGACAGGGGGCCATACTGAAGCTTTCTTT
CASSSTGGHTEAFF
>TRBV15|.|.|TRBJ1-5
TGTGCCACCAGCAGAGATAAGTCCTTGGGGAAAAATCAGCCCCAGCATTTT
CATSRDKSLGKNQPQHF
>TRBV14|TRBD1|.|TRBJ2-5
TGTGCCAGCAGCCAACGACAGGGGGGAGAGACCCAGTACTTC
CASSQRQGGETQYF
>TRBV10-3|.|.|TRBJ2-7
TGTGCCATCAGTGCTGCGGATAGCTCCTACGAGCAGTACTTC
CAISAADSSYEQYF
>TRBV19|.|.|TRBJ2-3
TGTGCCAGTAGTACCCCGCTCACAGGGGGGGAAAAAAGCACAGATACGCAGTATTTT
CASSTPLTGGEKSTDTQYF
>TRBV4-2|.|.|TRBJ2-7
TGTGCCAGCAGTTATACCGAGGGCTACGAGCAGTACTTC
CASSYTEGYEQYF
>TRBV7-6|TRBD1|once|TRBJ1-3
TGTGCCAGCAGCTTACTTACAGGGGGAACAGGAAACACCATATATTTT
CASSLLTGGTGNTIYF
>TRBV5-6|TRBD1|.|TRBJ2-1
TGTGCCAGCAGCTACGGCCAGGGGGCCAATGAGCAGTTCTTC
CASSYGQGANEQFF
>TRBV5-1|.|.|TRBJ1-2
TGCGCCAGCAGCCAGGGGCGCGACTATGGCTACACCTTC
CASSQGRDYGYTF
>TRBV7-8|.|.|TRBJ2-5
TGTGCCAGCAGCTTTAGCAGTATAGTCCCGGGAGTGCGGGAGACCCAGTACTTC
CASSFSSIVPGVRETQYF
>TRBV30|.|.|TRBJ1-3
TGTGCCTGGAGTGGACAGGACACCATATATTTT
CAWSGQDTIYF
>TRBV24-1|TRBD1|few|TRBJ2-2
TGTGCCACCAGTGACGACAGGGGAGTGAACACCGGGGAGCTGTTTTTT
CATSDDRGVNTGELFF
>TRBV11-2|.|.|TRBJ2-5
TGTGCCAGCAGCTTAGTGGGAGGGGGAGGGACCCAGTACTTC
CASSLVGGGGTQYF
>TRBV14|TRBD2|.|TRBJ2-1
TGTGCCAGCAGCCGGAGCGGGGGGGCCTACAATGAGCAGTTCTTC
CASSRSGGAYNEQFF
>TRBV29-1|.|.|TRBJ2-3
TGCAGCGTTGAAAGGCGGGGAGTCTCTAGCACAGATACGCAGTATTTT
CSVERRGVSSTDTQYF
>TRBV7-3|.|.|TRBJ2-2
TGTGCCAGCAGCTCAGGGGCGAACACCGGGGAGCTGTTTTTT
CASSSGANTGELFF
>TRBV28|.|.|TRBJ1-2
TGTGCCAGCAGTTTACAGGGCGAGGCTAACTATGGCTACACCTTC
CASSLQGEANYGYTF
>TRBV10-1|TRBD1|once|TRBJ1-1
TGCGCCAGCAGTGATTCATTCAGGGGGTATAGCACTGAAGCTTTCTTT
CASSDSFRGYSTEAFF
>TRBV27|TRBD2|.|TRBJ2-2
TGTGCCAGCAGTTTATCGTTCGCGGGGGAAGGCGCGGAGCTGTTTTTT
CASSLSFAGEGAELFF
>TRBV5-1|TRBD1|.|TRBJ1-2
TGCGCCAGCAGAGCCGGGACAGGGGGCGCCTATGGCTACACCTTC
CASRAGTGGAYGYTF
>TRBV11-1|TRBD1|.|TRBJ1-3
TGTGCCAGCAGCTTCGGGACAGGGGTTGCTGGAAACACCATATATTTT
CASSFGTGVAGNTIYF
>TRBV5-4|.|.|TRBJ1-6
TGTGCCAGCAGCCCTGTTCCGGGCCGCCTTAAGGACTCACCCCTCCACTTT
CASSPVPGRLKDSPLHF
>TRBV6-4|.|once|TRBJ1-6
TGTGCCAGCAGTGACAACAGTAATTCACCCCTCCACTTT
CASSDNSNSPLHF
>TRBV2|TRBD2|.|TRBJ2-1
TGTGCCAGCAGTGAAATCCCCTTTATGCGGGAGGGGGATGAGCAGTTCTTC
CASSEIPFMREGDEQFF
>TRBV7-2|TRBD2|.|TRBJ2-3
TGTGCCAGCAGCTTACATAGCGGGAGGGCCACAGATACGCAGTATTTT
CASSLHSGRATDTQYF
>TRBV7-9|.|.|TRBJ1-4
TGTGCCAGCAGCTTCGGAGAACAGGGTGCTAATGAAAAACTGTTTTTT
CASSFGEQGANEKLFF
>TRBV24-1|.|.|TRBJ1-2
TGTGCCACCAGTGACCCCTCATGGGCCTATGGCTACACCTTC
CATSDPSWAYGYTF
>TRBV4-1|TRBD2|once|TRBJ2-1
TGCGCCAGCAGCCAAGGAGGTGGCGGGGGGGTATCCTACAATGAGCAGTTCTTC
CASSQGGGGGVSYNEQFF